Below are 20 T cell receptor beta chains sequenced from a single sample in a study of breast tumors, draining lymph nodes, adjacent tissues. TCRdb reanalysed the multiplex PCR reads using MiXCR and keeps one entry per CDR3 protein. Seen here are 150,000 to 200,000 distinct CDR3 sequences, about 33% observed once, and the top ten hold approximately 3.9%. Axillary draining lymph nodes of breast cancer patients supplied the node samples. Sequences were obtained from axillary lymph node tissue. These receptors were taken from a female donor with breast cancer. Some clones in this sample may be carry-over from other donors' samples.

The table lists this clonotype with many counts. This chain uses TRBV10-3 with TRBJ2-1; D is ambiguous. CDR1 and CDR2 from the germline V gene are ENHRY and SYGVKD. The CDR3 extends over 13 amino acids. The ends were cut back, 5 bases at V and 10 bases at J, with 15 bases in the middle. The CDR3 DNA follows: TGTGCCATCAGTCCGGTTTCAACGGTCGAGCAGTTCTTC. The encoded protein is CAISPVSTVEQFF.

A word on this clonotype: Since no conserved phenylalanine or tryptophan closes the CDR3, a read error is the likely cause. The J gene is TRBJ2-5, the V gene TRBV19; 10 bases match TRBD2. Germline CDR1 LNHDA, CDR2 SQIVND (reference sequence). The CDR3 covers 17 residues. The CDR3 nucleotides read TGCGCCAGTAGTATAGTACGCCTAGCGGGGGACCAAGAGACCCAGTACTTA. Translation gives CASSIVRLAGDQETQYL.

The table lists this clonotype with a count of one. The V and J genes are TRBV24-1 and TRBJ2-1; 7 bases match TRBD1. The J segment lost 5 bases and the V segment lost 1 base, leaving 4 bases of the junction unmatched. The CDR3 has 15 residues. CDR1 is KGHDR, CDR2 SFDVKD, per germline. The CDR3 loop reads CATSDFVGTDNEQFF. Here the CDR3 DNA reads TGTGCCACCAGTGATTTCGTCGGGACAGACAATGAGCAGTTCTTC.

The chain has TRBV20-1 and TRBJ2-5; no clear D gene. The CDR3 has 16 amino acids. The germline gives CDR1 DFQATT, CDR2 SNEGSKA (reference sequence). Trimming left V 6 bases short and J 6 bases short, with 26 bases between. The CDR3 coding sequence is TGCAGTGCCAGCAGCCGTGGCCCCCGAGTAATGAAGACCCAGTACTTC. This encodes CSASSRGPRVMKTQYF.

In its sample, this clonotype was seen once. Possible read error: a much larger clone is one base away. CDR3 amino acids: CASSPRRGGGIGELFF. The CDR3 bases are TGTGCCAGCTCACCAAGGAGGGGCGGCGGCATCGGGGAGCTGTTTTTT. This sequence joins TRBV18 and TRBJ2-2; the D gene is possibly TRBD2 (6 bases). Germline assignment: CDR1 KGHSH and CDR2 LQKENI. Trimming stripped 2 bases from V and 7 bases from J, with 17 bases between. The CDR3 runs to 16 residues.

This clonotype was recorded a few times. It may be a read error: a sequence one base away is much more abundant. The chain uses TRBV5-6 and TRBJ2-2; a weak D match, TRBD2 (7 bases). The V gene lost 4 bases and the J gene lost 7 bases, with 23 bases spanning the gap. Germline-derived CDR1 and CDR2 are SGHDT and YYEEEE. The CDR3 is 17 residues long. Written as DNA, the CDR3 is TGTGCCAGCAGCACGGGACTACCGGAGGGGGGTATCGGGGAGCTGTTTTTT. Its translation is CASSTGLPEGGIGELFF. Based on the CDR3 plus reference TRBV5-6 and TRBJ2-2, the full variable domain is DAGVTQSPTHLIKTRGQQVTLRCSPKSGHDTVSWYQQALGQGPQFIFQYYEEEERQRGNFPDRFSGHQFPNYSSELNVNALLLGDSALYLCASSTGLPEGGIGELFFGEGSRLTVL.

As for this clonotype: Since a much larger clone is just one base distant, this may be a read error. This is likely a read error, given that the CDR3 carries no conserved phenylalanine or tryptophan at its end. V usage is TRBV5-1 and J usage is TRBJ1-1; D is uncertain. CDR1 SGHRS and CDR2 YFSETQ come from the germline V gene. The germline V and J ends were trimmed by 5 bases and 0 bases, with 11 bases remaining between them. This CDR3 has 14 residues. Written as DNA, the CDR3 is TGCGCCAGCAGTTTAGGTCTACTGAACACTGAAGCTTTCTGT. Its protein product is CASSLGLLNTEAFC.

This clonotype was picked up many times. A much larger clonotype is one base distant, so this may be a read error. The rearrangement joins TRBV12-3 or TRBV12-4 to TRBJ2-5; D is unclear. This CDR3 has 13 amino acids. V lost 3 bases, J lost 5 bases, and 10 bases lay in between. CDR3 residues: CASSFSGVETQYF. CDR3 bases: TGTGCCAGCAGTTTCAGTGGGGTGGAGACCCAGTACTTC.

At least ten counts were recorded for this clonotype. The chain combines TRBV12-3 or TRBV12-4 with TRBJ1-6, with 7 bases aligning to TRBD1. V gave up 7 bases and J gave up 9 bases; unmatched junction bases: 9. The length of the CDR3 is 14 residues. CDR3 in amino acids: CASNLQGKGSPLHF. CDR3 DNA: TGTGCCAGCAACCTACAGGGGAAGGGTTCACCCCTCCACTTT.

Regarding this clonotype: This likely comes from a read error, as the CDR3 has no conserved phenylalanine or tryptophan at its end. This chain uses TRBV20-1 with TRBJ2-5; D remains unclear. Germline CDR1 reads DFQATT; CDR2 reads SNEGSKA (reference sequence). V lost 6 bases to trimming and J lost 1 base, with 6 bases between them. CDR3 length: 11 residues. CDR3 sequence: CSAPSQETQYV. In nucleotides, the CDR3 is TGCAGTGCGCCTAGCCAAGAGACCCAGTACGTC.

This clonotype was seen at least ten times. The chain joins TRBV7-2 to TRBJ2-1; 8 positions agree with TRBD1. The CDR3 is made up of 15 amino acids. V lost 0 bases and J lost 3; bases outside the gene matches: 1. CDR1 is SGHTA and CDR2 is FQGNSA in the germline V gene. The CDR3: CASSLARGRYNEQFF. The CDR3 nucleotides read TGTGCCAGCAGCTTAGCCAGGGGGCGCTACAATGAGCAGTTCTTC.

This chain links TRBV7-8 with TRBJ1-1; 8 nucleotides match TRBD1. The CDR3 is 16 amino acids. Trimming took 4 bases from V and 0 from J; bases not matched to a gene: 7. The V gene's germline CDR1 is SGHVS and CDR2 FQNEAQ. CDR3: CASSSGQGLVNTEAFF. The CDR3 region has the DNA TGTGCCAGCAGCTCAGGACAGGGTTTGGTGAACACTGAAGCTTTCTTT.

This clonotype was counted ten times or more. This chain uses TRBV2 with TRBJ2-5; D unclear. V was cut by 7 bases and J by 4 bases, with 4 bases left in between. In germline, CDR1 is SNHLY, CDR2 FYNNEI. The CDR3 runs to 10 residues. This CDR3 is CASTGETQYF. CDR3 DNA: TGTGCCAGCACGGGAGAGACCCAGTACTTC.

This chain connects TRBV19 to TRBJ1-3, with D uncertain. CDR1 LNHDA and CDR2 SQIVND come from the germline V gene (reference sequence). This CDR3 contains 14 residues. V dropped 3 bases and J dropped 0 bases, with 6 bases sitting between them. The CDR3 nucleotides read TGTGCCAGTAGTATGAGTGGCTCTGGAAACACCATATATTTT. Its translation: CASSMSGSGNTIYF. The full variable domain, its missing parts supplied by reference TRBV19 and TRBJ1-3, is DGGITQSPKYLFRKEGQNVTLSCEQNLNHDAMYWYRQDPGQGLRLIYYSQIVNDFQKGDIAEGYSVSREKKESFPLTVTSAQKNPTAFYLCASSMSGSGNTIYFGEGSWLTVV.

About this clonotype itself: With a much larger clone just one base away, this may be a read error. This chain uses TRBV27 with TRBJ2-1, with D possibly TRBD2 on 6 matching bases. Germline loops: CDR1 MNHEY, CDR2 SMNVEV (reference sequence). The CDR3 length is 15 residues. CDR3 in DNA: TGTGCCAGCAGGGGGACTTCCAGCTCCTACAGTGAGCAGTTCTTC. This encodes CASRGTSSSYSEQFF.

This clonotype was detected ten times or more. The chain recombines TRBV20-1 with TRBJ2-7, with 9 bases identical to TRBD1. Losses at the gene ends were 3 bases for V and 6 bases for J; bases not matched to a gene: 9. This CDR3 is built from 14 residues. From germline, CDR1 is DFQATT and CDR2 SNEGSKA (reference sequence). CDR3 DNA: TGCAGTGCTAGGACAGGGGGTACAGTGGGCGAGCAGTACTTC. Its protein is CSARTGGTVGEQYF.

This clonotype has a handful of counts. Just one base apart from a much larger clone, this may be a read error. The V and J genes are TRBV9 and TRBJ1-2; TRBD1 aligns across 8 bases. The CDR3 length is 15 residues. Germline CDR1 reads SGDLS; CDR2 reads YYNGEE. CDR3 bases: TGTGCCAGCAGCGTAGCTACAACAGGGGGGTATGGCTCCACCTTC. This translates into CASSVATTGGYGSTF.

This clonotype was recorded at least ten times. V and J are TRBV11-2 and TRBJ2-2; the D is unclear. The CDR3 loop spans 14 amino acids. Trimming took off 5 bases at V and 2 bases at J, with 9 bases between the two ends. Per germline, CDR1 SGHAT and CDR2 FQNNGV. CDR3 sequence reads: CASSLGGNTGELFF. CDR3 nucleotides: TGTGCCAGCAGCCTGGGTGGTAACACCGGGGAGCTGTTTTTT.

This clonotype was found many times. This chain connects TRBV15 to TRBJ2-4, with D tentatively TRBD1 or TRBD2 (5 bases each). CDR1 and CDR2 from the germline V gene are LNHNV and YYDKDF (reference sequence). This CDR3 has 14 residues. V lost 4 bases and J 8 bases, leaving 15 bases between the germline ends. DNA for the CDR3: TGTGCCACCAGCACCGGGACCCTAAGGCACATTCAGTACTTC. Its protein product is CATSTGTLRHIQYF.

This clonotype appeared many times. The J gene is TRBJ2-3, the V gene TRBV18, with 11 bases identical to TRBD1. The V segment lost 4 bases and the J segment 7 bases; nucleotides outside the gene matches: 4. This CDR3 contains 14 residues. Germline CDR1 reads KGHSH; CDR2 reads LQKENI. CDR3 DNA: TGTGCCAGCTCACTTGGGACAGGGGGAAATACGCAGTATTTT. This sequence encodes CASSLGTGGNTQYF.